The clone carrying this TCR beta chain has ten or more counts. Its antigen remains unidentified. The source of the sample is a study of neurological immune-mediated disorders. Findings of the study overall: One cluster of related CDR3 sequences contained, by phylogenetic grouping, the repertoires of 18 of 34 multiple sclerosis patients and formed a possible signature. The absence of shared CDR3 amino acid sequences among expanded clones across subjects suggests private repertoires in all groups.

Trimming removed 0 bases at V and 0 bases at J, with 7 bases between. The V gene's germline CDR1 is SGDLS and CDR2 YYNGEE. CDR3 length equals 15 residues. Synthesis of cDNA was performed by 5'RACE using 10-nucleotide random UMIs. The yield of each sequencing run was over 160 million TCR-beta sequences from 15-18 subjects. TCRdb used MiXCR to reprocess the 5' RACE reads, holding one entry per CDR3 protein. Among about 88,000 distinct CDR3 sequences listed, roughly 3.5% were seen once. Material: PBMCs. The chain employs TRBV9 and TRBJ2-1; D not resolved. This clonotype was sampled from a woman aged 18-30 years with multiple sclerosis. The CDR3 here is CASSVGYTSYNEQFF. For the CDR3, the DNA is TGTGCCAGCAGCGTAGGGTACACCTCCTACAATGAGCAGTTCTTC.